This entry lists 11 T cell receptor beta chains sequenced from one sample in a study of post-analysis software for immune sequencing data. Study outcomes and limitations: A few TRBV segments (TRBV5-6, TRBV5-1 and TRBV20-1 among them) occurred more frequently in patients than in controls.

Unique-molecular-identifier-tagged TCR beta cDNA libraries were used. TCRdb processed the PCR reads anew with MiXCR; each CDR3 protein has one entry. This repertoire shows roughly 800,000 distinct CDR3 sequences, approximately 50% found once; its top ten account for 4.6%. Their recognized antigens are unknown. Sequenced input: blood. These receptors were collected from a girl aged 10 to 17 with multiple sclerosis.

In this sample, this clonotype turned up a few times. The chain links TRBV6-6 to TRBJ2-7; D remains unclear. There are 15 residues in the CDR3. Germline CDR1 MNHNY, CDR2 SVGAGI (reference sequence). The V end lost 0 bases, the J end lost 4 bases, and 13 bases lay between the germline ends. The CDR3 is CASSYSGRRHYEQYF. The DNA for the CDR3 is TGTGCCAGCAGTTACTCGGGAAGACGCCATTACGAGCAGTACTTC.

The chain couples TRBV18 to TRBJ2-3, with TRBD2 matching 7 bases. Germline CDR1 KGHSH, CDR2 LQKENI. This CDR3 has 16 amino acids. Trimming at V came to 2 bases and at J to 3 bases, leaving 8 bases not matched to a gene. The CDR3: CASSPGGIAGTDTQYF. The CDR3 DNA sequence: TGTGCCAGCTCACCAGGCGGAATAGCGGGTACAGATACGCAGTATTTT.

This clonotype has just a few counts. The genes are TRBV29-1 and TRBJ2-7, with D perhaps being TRBD1 or TRBD2 (5 bases each). V was shortened by 6 bases and J by 1 base, with 13 bases between the two germline ends. The germline V gene has CDR1 SQVTM and CDR2 ANQGSEA. CDR3 length: 13 amino acids. CDR3 region: CSVGTVLSYEQYF. DNA of the CDR3: TGCAGCGTGGGGACGGTATTGTCCTACGAGCAGTACTTC.

The chain is built from TRBV6-1 and TRBJ1-2; no clear D. Germline values: CDR1 MNHNS, CDR2 SASEGT. V lost 1 base to trimming and J lost 7 bases, with 10 bases between them. The CDR3 sequence is 13 residues long. The CDR3 reads CASSEGRGFGYTF. The CDR3, as DNA: TGTGCCAGCAGTGAAGGTCGGGGTTTTGGCTACACCTTC.

V is TRBV7-3 and J is TRBJ2-5, with D perhaps matching TRBD2 (5 bases). Germline CDR1 reads SGHTA; CDR2 reads FQGTGA. The CDR3 is 15 residues long. V was pared by 5 bases and J by 5 bases, with 18 bases between. Here the CDR3 reads CASSPNRDFVETQYF. In DNA form, the CDR3 reads TGTGCCAGCAGCCCGAACCGGGATTTCGTGGAGACCCAGTACTTC.

The J gene is TRBJ2-1, the V gene TRBV20-1, with 12 bases aligning to TRBD2. The CDR3 extends over 14 amino acids. Germline CDR1 DFQATT, CDR2 SNEGSKA (reference sequence). The J segment lost 7 bases and the V segment lost 4 bases, leaving 5 bases of the junction unmatched. CDR3 bases: TGCAGTGCTATGGCGACTAGCGGGGGTAATGAGCAGTTCTTC. It encodes CSAMATSGGNEQFF.

This clonotype was recorded only once. The V gene is TRBV12-3 or TRBV12-4, the J gene TRBJ1-4, with 8 bases lining up with TRBD1. Trimming removed 6 bases from V and 11 bases from J; junction bases left unmatched: 11. The CDR3 totals 14 residues. The CDR3 region has the DNA TGTGCCAGCAGCCCCGACAGGGGCTCTGCGAAACTGTTTTTT. Protein product: CASSPDRGSAKLFF.

The chain carries TRBV10-3 and TRBJ2-3, with D maybe TRBD1 (6 bases). The CDR3 runs 15 residues. Per the germline V gene, CDR1 is ENHRY and CDR2 is SYGVKD. V lost 2 bases, J lost 6 bases, and 15 bases lay in between. DNA for the CDR3: TGTGCCATCAGTGAGGAGGCAGGGGCTAGGGATACGCAGTATTTT. This gives the protein CAISEEAGARDTQYF.

The J gene is TRBJ2-1, the V gene TRBV29-1; D possibly corresponds to TRBD2 (7 bases). The J call is uncertain, as TRBJ2-7 better fits the DNA end. CDR1 SQVTM and CDR2 ANQGSEA come from the germline V gene. The CDR3 has 13 residues. The CDR3 loop is CSALGGDTYEQYF. The DNA of the CDR3 is TGCAGCGCTTTGGGGGGGGACACCTACGAGCAGTACTTC.

This sequence joins TRBV27 and TRBJ2-1; TRBD2 is a possible D gene (7 bases). Germline CDR1 and CDR2: MNHEY and SMNVEV (reference sequence). The CDR3 loop spans 19 amino acids. V lost 4 bases and J 0 bases, leaving 22 bases between the germline ends. The CDR3: CASSSARGASYRSYNEQFF. DNA of the CDR3: TGTGCCAGCAGTTCCGCCCGGGGGGCTTCATATCGCTCCTACAATGAGCAGTTCTTC.

The V call is TRBV7-8, the J call TRBJ1-4, with a tentative D call TRBD1 (5 bases). This CDR3 contains 13 residues. Per the germline V gene, CDR1 is SGHVS and CDR2 is FQNEAQ. V was trimmed by 3 bases and J by 8 bases, leaving 10 bases between them. The CDR3 region is CASSFGGREKLFF. In nucleotides, the CDR3 is TGTGCCAGCAGCTTCGGGGGTCGGGAAAAACTGTTTTTT.